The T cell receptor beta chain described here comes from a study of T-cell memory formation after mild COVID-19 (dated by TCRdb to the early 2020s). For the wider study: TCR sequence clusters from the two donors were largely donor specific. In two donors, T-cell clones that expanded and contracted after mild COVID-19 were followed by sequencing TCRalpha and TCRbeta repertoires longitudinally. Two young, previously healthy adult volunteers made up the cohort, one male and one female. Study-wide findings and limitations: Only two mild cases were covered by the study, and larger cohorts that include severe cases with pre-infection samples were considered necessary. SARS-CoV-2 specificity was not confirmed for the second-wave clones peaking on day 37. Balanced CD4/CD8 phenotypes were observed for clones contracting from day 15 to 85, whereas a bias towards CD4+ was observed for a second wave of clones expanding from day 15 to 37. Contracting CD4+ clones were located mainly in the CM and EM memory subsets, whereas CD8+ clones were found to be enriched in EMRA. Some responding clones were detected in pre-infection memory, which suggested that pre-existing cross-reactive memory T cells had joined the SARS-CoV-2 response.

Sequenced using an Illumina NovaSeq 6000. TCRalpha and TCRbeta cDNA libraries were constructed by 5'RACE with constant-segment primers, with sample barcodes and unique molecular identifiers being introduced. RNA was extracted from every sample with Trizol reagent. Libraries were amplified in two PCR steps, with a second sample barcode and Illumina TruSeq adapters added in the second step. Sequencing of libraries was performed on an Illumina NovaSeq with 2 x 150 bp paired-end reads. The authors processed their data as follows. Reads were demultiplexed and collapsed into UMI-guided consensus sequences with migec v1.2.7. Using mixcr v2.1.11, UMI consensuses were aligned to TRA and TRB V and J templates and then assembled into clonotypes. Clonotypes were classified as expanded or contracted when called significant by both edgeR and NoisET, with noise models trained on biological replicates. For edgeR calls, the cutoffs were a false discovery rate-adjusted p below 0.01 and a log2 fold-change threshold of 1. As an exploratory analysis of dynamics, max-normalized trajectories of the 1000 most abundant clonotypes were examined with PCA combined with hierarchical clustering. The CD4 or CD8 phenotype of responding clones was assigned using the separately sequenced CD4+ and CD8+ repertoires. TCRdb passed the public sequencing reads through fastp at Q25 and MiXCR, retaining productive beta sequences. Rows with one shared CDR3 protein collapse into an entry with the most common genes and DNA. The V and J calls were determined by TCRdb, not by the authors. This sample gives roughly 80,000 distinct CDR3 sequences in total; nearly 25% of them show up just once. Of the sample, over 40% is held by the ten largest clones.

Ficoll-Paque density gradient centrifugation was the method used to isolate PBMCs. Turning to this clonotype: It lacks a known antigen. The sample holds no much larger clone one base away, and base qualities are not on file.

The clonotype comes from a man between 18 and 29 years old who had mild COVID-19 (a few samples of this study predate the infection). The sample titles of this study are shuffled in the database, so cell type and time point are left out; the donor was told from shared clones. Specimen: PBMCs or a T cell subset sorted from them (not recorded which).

The DNA sequence reads TGCAGTGCGCCAGACCCGGGCAGGACCCCTACTGAAGCTTTCTTT. Translated, this gives CSAPDPGRTPTEAFF. The rearranged chain carries TRBV20-1 and TRBJ1-1; no D gene call is confident. The germline V gene (reference sequence) gives CDR1 as DFQATT and CDR2 as SNEGSKA. Trimming takes 6 bases from V and 5 bases from J, and the germline ends sit 22 bases apart. The CDR3, cysteine through phenylalanine, is 15 amino acids long. Here the CDR3 DNA is all that survives: 45 bases in frame from base 1.